This TCR beta chain stems from a study of cytomegalovirus exposure and HLA in healthy donors. Overall study: Researchers found that about 84% of 300 to 450 genotyped donors fell within the Caucasian-associated ancestry cluster. Study outcomes and limitations: Immune exposure information available was restricted to CMV serostatus.

PCR used 60 Vbeta primers and 13 Jbeta primers. Produced via immunoSEQ multiplex PCR; TCRdb's table is partial and in-frame only. The data contain about 170,000 clones, around 80% of them singletons. Trimming shortened V by 8 bases and J by 3 bases, and 11 bases separated the two germline ends. The CDR3 has 12 residues. Germline values: CDR1 MNHNY, CDR2 SVGAGI (reference sequence). Remarks on this clone: Its antigen is not known.

V and J are TRBV6-6 and TRBJ2-7, with D perhaps TRBD2 (6 bases). This clonotype originated in a woman aged 45-59 years in good health and CMV-seropositive. Sample: PBMCs. Here the CDR3 DNA reads TGTGCCAGCGCGGGGTCCCTCTACGAGCAGTACTTC. Protein: CASAGSLYEQYF.